This entry describes one T cell receptor (beta chain). This entry comes from a study of blood T cell repertoires in COVID-19. Germline assignment: CDR1 LGHDT and CDR2 YNNKEL (reference sequence). The ends were cut back, 4 bases at V and 3 bases at J, with 19 bases in the middle. The CDR3 sequence is 16 residues long. The assay was immunoSEQ multiplex PCR, and TCRdb's table has in-frame clones only and misses some. The repertoire holds 110,000 to 150,000 clones, with around 88% as singletons. The receptor was isolated from a man aged 60-69 years with active or convalescent COVID-19. The chain joins TRBV3-1 (or the pseudogene TRBV3-2) to TRBJ2-7, with D possibly being TRBD2 (6 bases). Sequenced input: peripheral blood. CDR3 loop: CASSPSRGGANYEQYF. The CDR3 nucleotides are TGTGCCAGCAGCCCGTCCCGGGGCGGGGCGAACTACGAGCAGTACTTC.